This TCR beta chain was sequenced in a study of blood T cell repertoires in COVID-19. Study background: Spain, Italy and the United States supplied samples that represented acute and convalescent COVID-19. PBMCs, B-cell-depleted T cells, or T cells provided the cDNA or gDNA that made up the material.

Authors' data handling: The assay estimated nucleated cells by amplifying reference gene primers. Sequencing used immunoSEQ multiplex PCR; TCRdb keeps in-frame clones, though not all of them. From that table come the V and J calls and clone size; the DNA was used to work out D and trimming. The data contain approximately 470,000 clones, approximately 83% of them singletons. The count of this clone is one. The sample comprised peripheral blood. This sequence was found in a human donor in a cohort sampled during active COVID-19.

The CDR3 reads CASTQGARDGNTIYF. DNA of the CDR3: TGTGCCAGCACACAGGGGGCTCGGGATGGAAACACCATATATTTT. The V gene is TRBV28, the J gene TRBJ1-3, with 9 bases matching TRBD1. CDR1 MDHEN and CDR2 SYDVKM come from the germline V gene. Trimming cost V 7 bases and J 3 bases; bases outside gene matches: 7. CDR3 size: 15 residues.